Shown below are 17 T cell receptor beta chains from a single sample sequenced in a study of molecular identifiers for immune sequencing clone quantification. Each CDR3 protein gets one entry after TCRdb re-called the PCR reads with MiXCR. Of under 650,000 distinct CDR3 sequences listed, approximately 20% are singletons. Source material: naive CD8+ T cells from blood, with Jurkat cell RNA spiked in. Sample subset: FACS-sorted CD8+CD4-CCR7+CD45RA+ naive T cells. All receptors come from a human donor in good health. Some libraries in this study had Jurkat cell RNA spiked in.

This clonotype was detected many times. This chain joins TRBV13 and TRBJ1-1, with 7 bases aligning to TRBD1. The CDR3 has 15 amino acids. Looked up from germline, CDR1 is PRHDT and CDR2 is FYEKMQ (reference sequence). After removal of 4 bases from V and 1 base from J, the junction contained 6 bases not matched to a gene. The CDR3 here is CASSSQHRGNTEAFF. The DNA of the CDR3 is TGTGCCAGCAGCTCACAACACAGGGGGAACACTGAAGCTTTCTTT.

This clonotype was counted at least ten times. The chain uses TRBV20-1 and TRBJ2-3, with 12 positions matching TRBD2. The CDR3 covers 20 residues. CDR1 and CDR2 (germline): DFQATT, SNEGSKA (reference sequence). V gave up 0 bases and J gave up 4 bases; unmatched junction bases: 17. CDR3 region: CSARDLKFASGRASPDTQYF. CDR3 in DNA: TGCAGTGCTAGAGATCTCAAATTCGCTAGCGGGAGGGCCTCCCCAGATACGCAGTATTTT.

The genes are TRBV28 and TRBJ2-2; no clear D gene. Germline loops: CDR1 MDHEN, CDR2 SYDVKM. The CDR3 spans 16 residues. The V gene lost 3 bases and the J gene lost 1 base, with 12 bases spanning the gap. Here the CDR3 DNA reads TGTGCCAGCAGTTTCCCCGCCTCTCAGAACACCGGGGAGCTGTTTTTT. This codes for CASSFPASQNTGELFF.

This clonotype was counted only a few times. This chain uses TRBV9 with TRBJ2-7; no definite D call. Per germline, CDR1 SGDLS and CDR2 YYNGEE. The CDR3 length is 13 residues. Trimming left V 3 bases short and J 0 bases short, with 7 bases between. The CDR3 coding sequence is TGTGCCAGCAGCGACCAATACTCCTACGAGCAGTACTTC. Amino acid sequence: CASSDQYSYEQYF.

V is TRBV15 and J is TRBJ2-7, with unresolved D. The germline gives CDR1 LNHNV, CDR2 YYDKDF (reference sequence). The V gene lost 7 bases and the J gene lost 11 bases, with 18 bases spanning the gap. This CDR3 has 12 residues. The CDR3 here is CATITPLGPEYF. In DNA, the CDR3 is TGTGCCACCATCACCCCTCTGGGCCCCGAGTACTTC.

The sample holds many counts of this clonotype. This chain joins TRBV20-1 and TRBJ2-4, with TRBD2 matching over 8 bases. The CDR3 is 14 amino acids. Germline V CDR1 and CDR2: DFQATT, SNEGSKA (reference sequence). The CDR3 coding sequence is TGCAGCGGGGGGGGGCGGATAGCCAAAAACATTCAGTACTTC. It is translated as CSGGGRIAKNIQYF.

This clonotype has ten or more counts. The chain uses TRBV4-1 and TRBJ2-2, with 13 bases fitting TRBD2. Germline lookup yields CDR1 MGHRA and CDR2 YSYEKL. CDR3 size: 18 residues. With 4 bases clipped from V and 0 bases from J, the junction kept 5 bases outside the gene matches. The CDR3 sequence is CASSPGLAGATNTGELFF. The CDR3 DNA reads TGCGCCAGCAGCCCAGGACTAGCGGGGGCGACGAACACCGGGGAGCTGTTTTTT.

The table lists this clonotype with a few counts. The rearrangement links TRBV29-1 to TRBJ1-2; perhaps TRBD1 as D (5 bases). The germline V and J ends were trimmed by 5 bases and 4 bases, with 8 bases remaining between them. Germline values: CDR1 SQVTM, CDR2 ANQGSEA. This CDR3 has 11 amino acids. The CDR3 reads CSVTGRYGYTF. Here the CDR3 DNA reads TGCAGCGTTACAGGACGCTATGGCTACACCTTC.

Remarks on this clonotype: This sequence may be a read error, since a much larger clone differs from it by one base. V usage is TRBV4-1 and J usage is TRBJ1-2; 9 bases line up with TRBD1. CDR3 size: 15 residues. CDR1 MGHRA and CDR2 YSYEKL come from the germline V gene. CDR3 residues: CASSQDGQGFYGHTF. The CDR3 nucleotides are TGCGCCAGCAGCCAAGATGGACAGGGGTTTTATGGCCACACCTTC.

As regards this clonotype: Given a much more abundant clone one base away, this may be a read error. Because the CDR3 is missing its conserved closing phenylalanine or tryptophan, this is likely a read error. In DNA, the CDR3 is TGTGCCAGTACTTGGGCAGGGGGAGGCAATCAGCCCCAGCATTCT. Translated, it gives CASTWAGGGNQPQHS. The chain links TRBV19 to TRBJ1-5, with 7 bases lining up with TRBD1. Trimming removed 7 bases from V and 2 bases from J; junction bases left unmatched: 8. This CDR3 is 15 amino acids long. CDR1 and CDR2 from the germline V gene are LNHDA and SQIVND (reference sequence).

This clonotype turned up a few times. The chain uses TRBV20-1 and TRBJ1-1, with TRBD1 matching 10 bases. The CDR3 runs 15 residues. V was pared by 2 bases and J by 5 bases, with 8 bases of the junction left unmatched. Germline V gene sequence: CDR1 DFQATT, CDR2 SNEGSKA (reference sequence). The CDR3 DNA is TGCAGTGCTAGATTCGAAGGACAGGGGGTTACTGAAGCTTTCTTT. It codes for CSARFEGQGVTEAFF.

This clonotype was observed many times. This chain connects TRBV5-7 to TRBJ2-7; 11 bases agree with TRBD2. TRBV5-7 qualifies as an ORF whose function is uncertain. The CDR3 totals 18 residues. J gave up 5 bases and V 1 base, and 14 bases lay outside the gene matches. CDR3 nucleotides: TGTGCCAGCAGCTTGCTTGTGGTTAGCGGGGGGGCTGCCCACGAGCAGTACTTC. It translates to CASSLLVVSGGAAHEQYF.

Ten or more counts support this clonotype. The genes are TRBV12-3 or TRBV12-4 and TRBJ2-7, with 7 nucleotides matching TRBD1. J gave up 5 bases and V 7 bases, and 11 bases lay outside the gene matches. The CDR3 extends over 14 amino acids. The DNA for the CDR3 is TGTGCCAGCACCGAAGGAACAGGGGTAGACGAGCAGTACTTC. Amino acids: CASTEGTGVDEQYF.

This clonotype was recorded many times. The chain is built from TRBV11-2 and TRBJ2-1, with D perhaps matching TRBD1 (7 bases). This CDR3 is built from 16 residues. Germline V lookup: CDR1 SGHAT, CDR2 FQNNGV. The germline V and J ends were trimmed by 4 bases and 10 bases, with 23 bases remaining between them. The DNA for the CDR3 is TGTGCCAGCAGCTCGCCCAGGGGGGTGGCTGGAGACGAGCAGTTCTTC. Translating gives CASSSPRGVAGDEQFF.

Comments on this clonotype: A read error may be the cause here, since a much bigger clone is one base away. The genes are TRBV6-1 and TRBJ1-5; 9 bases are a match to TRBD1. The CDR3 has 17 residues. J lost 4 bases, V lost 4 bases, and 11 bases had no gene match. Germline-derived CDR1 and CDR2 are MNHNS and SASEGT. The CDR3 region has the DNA TGTGCCAGCAGTGTAGCCCGACAGGGGGTATGGAATCAGCCCCAGCATTTT. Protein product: CASSVARQGVWNQPQHF.

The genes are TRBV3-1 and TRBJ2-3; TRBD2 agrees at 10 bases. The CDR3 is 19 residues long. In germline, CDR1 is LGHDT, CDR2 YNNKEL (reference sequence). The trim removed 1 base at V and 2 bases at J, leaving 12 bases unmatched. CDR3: CASSQGSIGLAEPTDTQYF. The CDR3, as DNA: TGTGCCAGCAGCCAAGGCTCGATAGGACTAGCGGAACCCACAGATACGCAGTATTTT.

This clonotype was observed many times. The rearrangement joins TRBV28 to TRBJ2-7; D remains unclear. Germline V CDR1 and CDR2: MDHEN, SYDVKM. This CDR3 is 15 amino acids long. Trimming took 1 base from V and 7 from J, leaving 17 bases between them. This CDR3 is CASSLLTAAAWEQYF. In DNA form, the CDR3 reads TGTGCCAGCAGTTTATTGACCGCCGCGGCCTGGGAGCAGTACTTC.